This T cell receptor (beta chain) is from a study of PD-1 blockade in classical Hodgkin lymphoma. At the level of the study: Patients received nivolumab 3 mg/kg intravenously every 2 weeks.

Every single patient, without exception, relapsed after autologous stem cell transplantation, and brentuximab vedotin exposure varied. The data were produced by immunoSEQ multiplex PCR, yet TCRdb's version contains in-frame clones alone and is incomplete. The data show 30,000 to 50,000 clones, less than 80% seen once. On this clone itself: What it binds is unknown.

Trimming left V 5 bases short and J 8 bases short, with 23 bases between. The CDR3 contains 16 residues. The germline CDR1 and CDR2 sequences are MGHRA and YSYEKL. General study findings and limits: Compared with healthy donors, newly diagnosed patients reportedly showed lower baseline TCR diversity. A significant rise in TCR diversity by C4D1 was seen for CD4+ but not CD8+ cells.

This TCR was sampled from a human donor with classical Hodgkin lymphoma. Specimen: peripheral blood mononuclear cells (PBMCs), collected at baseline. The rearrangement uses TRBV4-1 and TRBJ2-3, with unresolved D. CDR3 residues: CASSRAAVGYSGTQYF. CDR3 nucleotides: TGCGCCAGCAGCAGAGCAGCCGTTGGATACTCTGGTACGCAGTATTTT.